The rows below give T cell receptor beta chains drawn from one sample of a study of post-analysis software for immune sequencing data. Via MiXCR, TCRdb re-called the PCR reads, giving one row per CDR3 protein. Found here are fewer than 850,000 distinct CDR3 sequences, more than 45% of them singletons; the top ten hold over 4.5%. The sequenced sample consisted of blood. These TCRs come from a girl aged 5 to 17 with multiple sclerosis. CDR3s include the opening cysteine and the closing phenylalanine or tryptophan. A D gene is named only where the DNA matches it firmly. Clone size is shown for a subset of rows, as once, few, many or a class of expanded clone.

v_call	j_call	clone_size	d_call	cdr3_aa	cdr3_nt
TRBV6-2/TRBV6-3	TRBJ2-4	.	TRBD1	CASRSPGQLLAKNIQYF	TGTGCCAGCAGATCCCCGGGACAGCTCCTAGCCAAAAACATTCAGTACTTC
TRBV4-3	TRBJ2-7	.	.	CASSQSSGYEEYF	TGCGCCAGCAGCCAATCGTCGGGATACGAGGAGTACTTC
TRBV28	TRBJ2-7	.	TRBD1	CASSSGTGGREQYF	TGTGCCAGCAGTTCCGGGACAGGGGGCCGGGAGCAGTACTTC
TRBV2	TRBJ2-1	.	.	CASRDNRAYNEQFF	TGTGCCAGCAGGGATAACAGGGCCTACAATGAGCAGTTCTTC
TRBV23-1	TRBJ1-5	.	.	CASSQFGGPEPQHF	TGCGCCAGCAGTCAATTTGGAGGTCCCGAGCCCCAGCATTTT
TRBV7-2	TRBJ2-1	.	TRBD2	CASSFPKTSGKYIEQFF	TGTGCCAGCAGCTTTCCCAAGACTAGCGGGAAGTACATTGAGCAGTTCTTC
TRBV20-1	TRBJ2-4	.	.	CSAGVGLGGNIQYF	TGCAGTGCTGGGGTCGGACTAGGGGGAAACATTCAGTACTTC
TRBV7-6	TRBJ2-1	.	.	CASSSLPAAYNNEQFF	TGTGCCAGCAGCTCTCTACCTGCGGCCTACAACAATGAGCAGTTCTTC
TRBV12-3/TRBV12-4	TRBJ2-1	.	.	CASSPTGLNDQFF	TGTGCCAGCAGCCCCACGGGCCTCAATGATCAGTTCTTC
TRBV10-3	TRBJ2-1	few	.	CAISESMRGSYNEQFF	TGTGCCATCAGTGAGTCGATGAGGGGGTCCTACAATGAGCAGTTCTTC
TRBV6-5	TRBJ1-4	.	.	CASSRVMAEKLFF	TGTGCCAGCAGTAGGGTCATGGCAGAAAAACTGTTTTTT
TRBV12-3/TRBV12-4	TRBJ2-7	.	TRBD1	CASSLRSGQWGYEQYF	TGTGCCAGCAGTCTCCGGTCGGGACAGTGGGGTTACGAGCAGTACTTC
TRBV9	TRBJ1-2	few	TRBD1	CASSLPGQGPSNYGYTF	TGTGCCAGCAGCCTTCCGGGACAGGGGCCCTCCAACTATGGCTACACCTTC
TRBV20-1	TRBJ2-7	few	TRBD2	CSAIRLAGGSYEQYF	TGCAGCGCCATCCGACTAGCGGGAGGGTCCTACGAGCAGTACTTC
TRBV14	TRBJ2-1	.	.	CASSQFGGYNEQFF	TGTGCCAGCAGCCAGTTCGGCGGGTACAATGAGCAGTTCTTC
TRBV6-5	TRBJ1-1	.	.	CASSYSTARGGNTEAFF	TGTGCCAGCAGTTACTCGACAGCCAGGGGTGGGAACACTGAAGCTTTCTTT
TRBV4-2	TRBJ2-5	few	.	CASSLHGAPWYF	TGTGCCAGCAGCCTCCATGGGGCCCCGTGGTACTTC
TRBV28	TRBJ1-6	.	.	CASSIDSSYNSPLHF	TGTGCCAGCAGTATTGACAGCTCCTATAATTCACCCCTCCACTTT
TRBV20-1	TRBJ2-4	.	.	CSARQASKQYF	TGCAGTGCTCGACAGGCCTCGAAACAGTACTTC
TRBV6-6	TRBJ2-1	once	.	CASSYLTSRNEQFF	TGTGCCAGCAGTTACTTAACTAGCCGCAATGAGCAGTTCTTC
TRBV9	TRBJ2-3	.	.	CASSTSPKPDTQYF	TGTGCCAGCAGCACAAGTCCGAAGCCAGATACGCAGTATTTT
TRBV6-2/TRBV6-3	TRBJ2-7	few	.	CASSYTYEQYF	TGTGCCAGCAGTTATACCTACGAGCAGTACTTC
TRBV11-2	TRBJ2-1	.	TRBD1	CASSLDTGQGLNEQFF	TGTGCCAGCAGCTTAGACACGGGACAGGGGCTCAATGAGCAGTTCTTC
TRBV20-1	TRBJ2-7	once	.	CSARNPQAAPFYEQYF	TGCAGTGCTAGAAACCCCCAGGCAGCTCCATTCTACGAGCAGTACTTC
TRBV24-1	TRBJ2-4	few	.	CATSDLRATQYF	TGTGCCACCAGTGATTTGCGGGCAACCCAGTACTTC
TRBV30	TRBJ2-1	.	TRBD1	CAWSGGSATGGWDNEQFF	TGTGCCTGGAGTGGAGGCTCCGCGACAGGGGGCTGGGATAATGAGCAGTTCTTC
TRBV6-6	TRBJ1-1	.	.	CASSSSGGPEAFF	TGTGCCAGCAGTTCCTCGGGGGGCCCTGAAGCTTTCTTT
TRBV5-6	TRBJ1-2	.	.	CASSLTGIYGYTF	TGTGCCAGCAGCTTAACTGGGATCTATGGCTACACCTTC
TRBV13	TRBJ2-7	.	.	CASSPQLGLTYEQYF	TGTGCCAGCAGCCCCCAACTGGGACTTACCTACGAGCAGTACTTC
TRBV9	TRBJ2-1	.	.	CASSPSTARSYNEQFF	TGTGCCAGCAGCCCCAGCACAGCCCGCTCCTACAATGAGCAGTTCTTC
TRBV27	TRBJ2-3	.	TRBD2	CASTLAGARPADTQYF	TGTGCCAGCACCCTAGCGGGCGCCCGACCCGCAGATACGCAGTATTTT
TRBV12-3/TRBV12-4	TRBJ1-2	few	.	CAIQGANYGYTF	TGTGCCATACAGGGAGCTAACTATGGCTACACCTTC
TRBV13	TRBJ2-7	few	.	CASSPSPGSSYEQYF	TGTGCCAGCAGCCCATCCCCAGGCAGCTCCTACGAGCAGTACTTC
TRBV20-1	TRBJ1-2	few	.	CSARPTGANYGYTF	TGCAGTGCGCGACCGACTGGCGCTAACTATGGCTACACCTTC
TRBV29-1	TRBJ2-4	.	.	CSVGGFGEQYF	TGCAGTGTTGGGGGCTTCGGGGAGCAGTACTTC
TRBV7-3	TRBJ2-3	few	.	CASSMGVGDTQYF	TGTGCCAGCAGCATGGGAGTGGGAGATACGCAGTATTTT
TRBV5-1	TRBJ2-5	.	.	CASTSGRRQETQYF	TGCGCCAGCACCTCGGGACGGCGCCAAGAGACCCAGTACTTC